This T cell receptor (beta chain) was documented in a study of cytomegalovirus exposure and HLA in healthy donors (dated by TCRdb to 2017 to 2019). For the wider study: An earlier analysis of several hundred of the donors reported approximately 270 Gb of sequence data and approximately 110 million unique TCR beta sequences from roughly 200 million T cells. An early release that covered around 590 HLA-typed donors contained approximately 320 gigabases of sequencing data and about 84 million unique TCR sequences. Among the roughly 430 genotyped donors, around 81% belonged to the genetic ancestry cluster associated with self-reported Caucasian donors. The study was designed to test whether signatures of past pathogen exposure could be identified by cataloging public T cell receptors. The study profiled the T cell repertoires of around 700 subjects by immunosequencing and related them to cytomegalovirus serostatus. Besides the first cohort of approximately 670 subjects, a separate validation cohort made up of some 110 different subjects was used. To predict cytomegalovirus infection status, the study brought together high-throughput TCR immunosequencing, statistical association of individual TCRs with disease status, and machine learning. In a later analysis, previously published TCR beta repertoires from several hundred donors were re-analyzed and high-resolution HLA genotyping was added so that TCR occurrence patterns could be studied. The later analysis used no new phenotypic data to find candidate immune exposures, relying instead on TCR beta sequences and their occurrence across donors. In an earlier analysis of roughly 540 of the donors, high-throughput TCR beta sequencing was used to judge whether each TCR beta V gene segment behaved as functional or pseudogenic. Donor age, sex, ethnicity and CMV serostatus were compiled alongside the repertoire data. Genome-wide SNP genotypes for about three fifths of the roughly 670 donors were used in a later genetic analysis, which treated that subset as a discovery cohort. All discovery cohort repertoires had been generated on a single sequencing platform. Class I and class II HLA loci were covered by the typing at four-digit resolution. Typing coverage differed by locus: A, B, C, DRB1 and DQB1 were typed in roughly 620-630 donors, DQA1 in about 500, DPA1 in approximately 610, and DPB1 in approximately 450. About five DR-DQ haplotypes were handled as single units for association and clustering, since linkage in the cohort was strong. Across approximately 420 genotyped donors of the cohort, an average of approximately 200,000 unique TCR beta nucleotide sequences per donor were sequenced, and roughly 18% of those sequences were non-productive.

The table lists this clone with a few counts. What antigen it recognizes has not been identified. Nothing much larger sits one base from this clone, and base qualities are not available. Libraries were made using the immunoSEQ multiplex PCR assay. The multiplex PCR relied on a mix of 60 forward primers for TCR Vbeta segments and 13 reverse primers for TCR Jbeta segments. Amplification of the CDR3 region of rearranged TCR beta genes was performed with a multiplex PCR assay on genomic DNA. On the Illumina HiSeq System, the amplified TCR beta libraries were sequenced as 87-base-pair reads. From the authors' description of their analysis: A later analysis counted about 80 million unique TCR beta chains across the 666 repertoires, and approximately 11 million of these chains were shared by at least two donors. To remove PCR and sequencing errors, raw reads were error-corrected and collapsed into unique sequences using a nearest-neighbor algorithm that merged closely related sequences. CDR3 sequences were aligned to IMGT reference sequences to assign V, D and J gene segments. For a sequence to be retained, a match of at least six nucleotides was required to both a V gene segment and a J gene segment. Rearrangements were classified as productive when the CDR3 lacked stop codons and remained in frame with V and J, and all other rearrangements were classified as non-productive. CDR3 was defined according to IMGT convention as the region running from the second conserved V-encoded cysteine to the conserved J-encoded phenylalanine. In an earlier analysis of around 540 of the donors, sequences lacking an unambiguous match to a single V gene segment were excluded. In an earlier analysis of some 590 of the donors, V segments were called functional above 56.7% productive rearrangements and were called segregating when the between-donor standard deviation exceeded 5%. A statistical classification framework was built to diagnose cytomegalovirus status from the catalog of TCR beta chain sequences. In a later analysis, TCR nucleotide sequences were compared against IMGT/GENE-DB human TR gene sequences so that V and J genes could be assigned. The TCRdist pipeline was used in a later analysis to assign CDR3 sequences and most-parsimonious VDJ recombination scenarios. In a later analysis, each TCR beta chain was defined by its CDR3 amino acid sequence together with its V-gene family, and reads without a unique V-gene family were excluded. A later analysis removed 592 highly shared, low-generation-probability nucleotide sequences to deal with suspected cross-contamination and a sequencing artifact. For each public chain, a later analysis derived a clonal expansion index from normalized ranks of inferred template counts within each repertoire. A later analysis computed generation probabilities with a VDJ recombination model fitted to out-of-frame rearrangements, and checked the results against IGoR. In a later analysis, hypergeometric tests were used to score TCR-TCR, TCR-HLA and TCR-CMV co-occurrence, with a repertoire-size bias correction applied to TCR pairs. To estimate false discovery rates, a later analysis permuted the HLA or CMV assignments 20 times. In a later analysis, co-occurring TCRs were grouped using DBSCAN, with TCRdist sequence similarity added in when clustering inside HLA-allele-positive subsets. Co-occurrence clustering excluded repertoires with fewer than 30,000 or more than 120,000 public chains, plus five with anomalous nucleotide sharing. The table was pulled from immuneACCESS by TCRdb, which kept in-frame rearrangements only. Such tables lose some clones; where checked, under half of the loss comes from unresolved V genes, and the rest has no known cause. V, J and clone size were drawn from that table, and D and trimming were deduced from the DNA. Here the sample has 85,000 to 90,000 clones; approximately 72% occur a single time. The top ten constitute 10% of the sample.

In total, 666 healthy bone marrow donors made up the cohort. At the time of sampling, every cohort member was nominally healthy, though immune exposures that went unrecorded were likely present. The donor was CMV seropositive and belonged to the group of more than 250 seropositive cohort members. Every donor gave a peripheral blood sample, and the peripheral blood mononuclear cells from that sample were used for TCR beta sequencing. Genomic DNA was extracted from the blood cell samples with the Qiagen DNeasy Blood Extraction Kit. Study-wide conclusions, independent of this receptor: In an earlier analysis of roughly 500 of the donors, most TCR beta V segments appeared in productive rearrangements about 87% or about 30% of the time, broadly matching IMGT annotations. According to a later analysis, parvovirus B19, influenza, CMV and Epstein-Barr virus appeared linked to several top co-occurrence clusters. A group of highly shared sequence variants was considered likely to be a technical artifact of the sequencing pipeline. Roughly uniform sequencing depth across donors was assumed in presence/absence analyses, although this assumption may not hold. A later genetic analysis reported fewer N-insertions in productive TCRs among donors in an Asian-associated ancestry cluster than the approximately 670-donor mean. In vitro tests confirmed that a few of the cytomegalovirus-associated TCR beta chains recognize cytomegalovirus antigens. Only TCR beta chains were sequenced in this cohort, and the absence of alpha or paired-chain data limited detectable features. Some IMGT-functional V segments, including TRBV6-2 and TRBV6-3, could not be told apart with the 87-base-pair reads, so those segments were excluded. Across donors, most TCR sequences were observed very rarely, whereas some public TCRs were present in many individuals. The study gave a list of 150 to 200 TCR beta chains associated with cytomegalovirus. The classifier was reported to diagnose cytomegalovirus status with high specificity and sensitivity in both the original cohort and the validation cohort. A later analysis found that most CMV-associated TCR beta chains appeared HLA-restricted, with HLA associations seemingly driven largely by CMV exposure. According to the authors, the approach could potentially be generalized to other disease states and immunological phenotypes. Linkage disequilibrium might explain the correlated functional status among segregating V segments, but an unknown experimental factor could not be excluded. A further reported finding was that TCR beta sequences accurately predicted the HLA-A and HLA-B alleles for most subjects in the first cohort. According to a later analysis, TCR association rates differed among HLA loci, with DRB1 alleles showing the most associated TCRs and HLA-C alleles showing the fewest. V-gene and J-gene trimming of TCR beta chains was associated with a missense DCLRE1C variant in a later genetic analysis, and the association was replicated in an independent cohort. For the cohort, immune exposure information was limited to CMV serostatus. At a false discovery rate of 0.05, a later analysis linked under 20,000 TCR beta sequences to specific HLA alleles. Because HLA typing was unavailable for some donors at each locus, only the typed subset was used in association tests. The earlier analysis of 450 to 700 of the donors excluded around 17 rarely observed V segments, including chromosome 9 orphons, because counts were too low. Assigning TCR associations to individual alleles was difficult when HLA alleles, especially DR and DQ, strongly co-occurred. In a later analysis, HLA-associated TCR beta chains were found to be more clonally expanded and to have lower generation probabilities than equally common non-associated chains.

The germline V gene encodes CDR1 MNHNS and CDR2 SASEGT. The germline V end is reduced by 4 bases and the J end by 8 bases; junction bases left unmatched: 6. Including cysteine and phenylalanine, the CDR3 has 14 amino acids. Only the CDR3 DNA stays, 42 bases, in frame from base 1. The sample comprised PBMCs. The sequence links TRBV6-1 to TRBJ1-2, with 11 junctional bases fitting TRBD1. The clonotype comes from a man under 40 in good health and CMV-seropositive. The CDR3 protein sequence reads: CASSVDRGQGGYTF. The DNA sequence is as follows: TGTGCCAGCAGTGTGGACAGGGGGCAGGGGGGCTACACCTTC.